Included here is one T cell receptor (beta chain) sequence, with context. Library preparation (for TCRbeta) was performed with unique molecular identifiers. Via MiXCR, TCRdb re-called the PCR reads, giving one row per CDR3 protein. The sample carries some 500,000 distinct CDR3 sequences, approximately 16% recorded once. J lost 2 bases, V lost 0 bases, and 2 bases had no gene match. The CDR3 sequence is 15 residues long. Germline V CDR1 and CDR2: WSHSY, SAAADI. These data belong to a study of T-cell reconstitution after alpha-beta-depleted transplantation in children. The chain is built from TRBV10-2 and TRBJ2-7, with 9 bases identical to TRBD2. The sequence was collected from a human donor who donated a stem cell graft to a child with acute lymphoblastic leukemia. The source material was PBMCs from the stem cell graft donor, sampled from the stem cell graft. In nucleotides, the CDR3 is TGCGCCAGCAGTGAGTCGGGCGGGAGGGCCTACGAGCAGTACTTC. As protein: CASSESGGRAYEQYF.